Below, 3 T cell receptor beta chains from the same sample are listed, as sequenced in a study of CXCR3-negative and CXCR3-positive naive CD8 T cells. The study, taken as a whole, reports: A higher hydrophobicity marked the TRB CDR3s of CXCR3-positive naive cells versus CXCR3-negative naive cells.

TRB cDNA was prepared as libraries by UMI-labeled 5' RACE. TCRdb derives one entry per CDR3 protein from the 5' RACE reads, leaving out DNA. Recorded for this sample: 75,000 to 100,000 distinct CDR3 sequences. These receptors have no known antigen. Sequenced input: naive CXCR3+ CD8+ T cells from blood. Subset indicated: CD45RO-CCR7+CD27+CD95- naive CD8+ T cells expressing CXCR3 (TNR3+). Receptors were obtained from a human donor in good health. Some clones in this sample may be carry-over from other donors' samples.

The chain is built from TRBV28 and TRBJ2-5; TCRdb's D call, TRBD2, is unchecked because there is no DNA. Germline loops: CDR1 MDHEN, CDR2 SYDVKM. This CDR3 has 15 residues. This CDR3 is CASSPEVGGEETQYF.

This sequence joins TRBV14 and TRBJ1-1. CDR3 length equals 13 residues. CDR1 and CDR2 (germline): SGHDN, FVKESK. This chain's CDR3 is CASSQIPNLGAFF.

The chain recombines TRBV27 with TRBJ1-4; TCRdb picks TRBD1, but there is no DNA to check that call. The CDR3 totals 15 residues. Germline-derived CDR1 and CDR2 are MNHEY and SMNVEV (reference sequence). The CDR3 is CASSLQGQRNEKLFF.